This TCR beta chain was observed in a study of T cells in Graves' hyperthyroidism and ophthalmopathy. The table lists this clonotype with a few counts. In germline, CDR1 is MGHRA, CDR2 YSYEKL. Trimming took 0 bases from V and 3 from J; bases not matched to a gene: 5. The CDR3 has 17 residues. Investigators excluded patients with uncontrolled infection, other autoimmune disease, pregnancy or lactation. TCR beta CDR3 region amplification was performed from RNA transcripts. The primer set for the first-round RT-PCR of the TCR CDR3 was HTBI. Using its own MiXCR run on the multiplex PCR reads, TCRdb lists one record per CDR3 protein. The sample yields about 380,000 distinct CDR3 sequences, less than 20% seen once.

Sequenced sample: blood. The clonotype comes from a man between 18 and 35 years old with Graves' ophthalmopathy. The chain is built from TRBV4-1 and TRBJ2-7, with TRBD2 matching over 13 bases. CDR3 coding DNA: TGCGCCAGCAGCCAAGATCCAACTAGCGGGGGGGGCTACGAGCAGTACTTC. Translation: CASSQDPTSGGGYEQYF.